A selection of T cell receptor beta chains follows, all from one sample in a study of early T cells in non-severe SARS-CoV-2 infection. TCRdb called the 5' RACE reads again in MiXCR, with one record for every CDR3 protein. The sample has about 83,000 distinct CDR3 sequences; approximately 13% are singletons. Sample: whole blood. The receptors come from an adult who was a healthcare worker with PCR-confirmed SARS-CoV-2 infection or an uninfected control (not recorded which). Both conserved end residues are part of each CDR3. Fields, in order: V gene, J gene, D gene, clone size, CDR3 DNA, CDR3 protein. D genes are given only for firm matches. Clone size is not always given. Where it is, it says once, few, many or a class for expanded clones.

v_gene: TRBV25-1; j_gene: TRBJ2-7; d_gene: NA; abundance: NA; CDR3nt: TGTGCCAGCAGTGTGCACGGGCCGAGCTCCTACGAGCAGTACTTC; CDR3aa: CASSVHGPSSYEQYF
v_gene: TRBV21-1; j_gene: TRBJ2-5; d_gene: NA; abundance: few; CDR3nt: TGTGCCATCGTTCCCGAGAAAACGATTCAAGAGACCCAGTACTTC; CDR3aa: CAIVPEKTIQETQYF
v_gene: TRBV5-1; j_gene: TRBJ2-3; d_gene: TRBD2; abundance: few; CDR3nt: TGCGCCAGCAGCTTGGAGGGGCGGGAGTATACAGATACGCAGTATTTT; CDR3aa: CASSLEGREYTDTQYF
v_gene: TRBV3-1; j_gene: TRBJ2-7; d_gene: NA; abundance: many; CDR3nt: TGTGCCAGCAGCCCGGACAGTCCCTACGAGCAGTACTTC; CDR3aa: CASSPDSPYEQYF
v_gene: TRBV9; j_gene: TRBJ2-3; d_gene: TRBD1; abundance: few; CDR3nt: TGTGCCAGCGGGGACAGGGTATCAGATACGCAGTATTTT; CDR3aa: CASGDRVSDTQYF
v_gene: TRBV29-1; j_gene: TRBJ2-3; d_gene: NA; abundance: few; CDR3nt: TGCAGCCCCGATTCCGGGTTTGGAGATACGCAGTATTTT; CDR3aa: CSPDSGFGDTQYF
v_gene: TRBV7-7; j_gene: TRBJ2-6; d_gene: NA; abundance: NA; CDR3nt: TGTGCTAGCAGCCCCGCCGGGGCTGGGGCCAACGTCCTGACTTTC; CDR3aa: CASSPAGAGANVLTF
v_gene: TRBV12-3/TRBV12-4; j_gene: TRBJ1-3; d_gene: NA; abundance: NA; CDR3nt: TGTGCCAGCAGATTATCGACTCTTGGAAACACCATATATTTT; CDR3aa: CASRLSTLGNTIYF
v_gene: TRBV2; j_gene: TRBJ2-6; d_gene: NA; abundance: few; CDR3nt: TGTGCCAGCAAACTAAGCTCTGGGGCCAACGTCCTGACTTTC; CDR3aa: CASKLSSGANVLTF
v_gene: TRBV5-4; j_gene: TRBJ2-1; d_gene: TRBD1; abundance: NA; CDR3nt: TGTGCCAGCAGCGTTGACAGGGGGAATGAGCAGTTCTTC; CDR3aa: CASSVDRGNEQFF
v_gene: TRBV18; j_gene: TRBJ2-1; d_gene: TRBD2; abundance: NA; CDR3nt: TGTGCCAGCTCCCCCCCGGGGACTAGCCTATACAATGAGCAGTTCTTC; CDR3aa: CASSPPGTSLYNEQFF
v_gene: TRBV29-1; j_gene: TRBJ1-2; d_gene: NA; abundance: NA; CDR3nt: TGCAGCGTTGGGGGCCTCAACTATGGCTACACCTTC; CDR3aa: CSVGGLNYGYTF
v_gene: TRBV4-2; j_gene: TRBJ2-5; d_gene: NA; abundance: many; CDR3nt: TGTGCCAGCAGCCAAGACCCCGGGTTCGAGACCCAGTACTTC; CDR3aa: CASSQDPGFETQYF
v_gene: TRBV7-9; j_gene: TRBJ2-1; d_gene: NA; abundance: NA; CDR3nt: TGTGCCAGCAGCTTTTCAGGGGCCCAAGAGCAGTTCTTC; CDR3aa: CASSFSGAQEQFF
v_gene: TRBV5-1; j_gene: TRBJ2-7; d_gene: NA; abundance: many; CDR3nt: TGCGCCAGCAGCTTGGCCCCTGGATCGGGCTACGAGCAGTACTTC; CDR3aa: CASSLAPGSGYEQYF
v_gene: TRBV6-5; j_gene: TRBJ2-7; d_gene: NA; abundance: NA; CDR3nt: TGTGCCAGCACCCGGTCCTGGCAGGGGGGTCACGAGCAGTACTTC; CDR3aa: CASTRSWQGGHEQYF
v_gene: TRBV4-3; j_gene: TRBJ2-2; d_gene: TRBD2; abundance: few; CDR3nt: TGCGCCAGCGGTTTGGCGGGAGGGCTCGGCGCCGGGGAGCTGTTTTTT; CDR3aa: CASGLAGGLGAGELFF